This T cell receptor (beta chain) derives from a study of CD8 T cells in ankylosing spondylitis. This clonotype was seen many times. Per germline, CDR1 MNHEY and CDR2 SVGAGI. The CDR3 has 18 amino acids. Trimming shortened V by 0 bases and J by 4 bases, and 21 bases separated the two germline ends. TCRdb used MiXCR to reprocess the 5' RACE reads, holding one entry per CDR3 protein. The sample contains 150,000 to 200,000 distinct CDR3 sequences, roughly 12% of which appear only once. The sequence was obtained from a male donor with ankylosing spondylitis or in good health (not recorded which). V is TRBV6-5 and J is TRBJ1-2; D gene ambiguous. Sequencing was performed on blood, either unsorted or a sorted T cell fraction (not recorded which). The CDR3 loop is CASSYSGRAGRSSYGYTF. The CDR3 DNA reads TGTGCCAGCAGTTACTCGGGGAGGGCAGGAAGATCGAGCTATGGCTACACCTTC.